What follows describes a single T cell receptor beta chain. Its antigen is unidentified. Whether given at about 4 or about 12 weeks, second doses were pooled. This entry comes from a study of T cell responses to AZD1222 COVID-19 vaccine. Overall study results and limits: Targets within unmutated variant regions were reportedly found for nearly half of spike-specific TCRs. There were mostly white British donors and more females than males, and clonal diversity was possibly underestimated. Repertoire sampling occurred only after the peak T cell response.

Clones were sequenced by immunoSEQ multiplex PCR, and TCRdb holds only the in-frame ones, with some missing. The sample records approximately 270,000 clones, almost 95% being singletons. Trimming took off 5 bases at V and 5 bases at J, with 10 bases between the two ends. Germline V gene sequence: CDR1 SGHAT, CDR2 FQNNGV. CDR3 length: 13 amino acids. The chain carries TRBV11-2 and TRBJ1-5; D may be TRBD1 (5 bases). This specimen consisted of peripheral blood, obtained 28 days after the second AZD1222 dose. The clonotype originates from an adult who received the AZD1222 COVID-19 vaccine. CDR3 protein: CASSQGRDQPQHF. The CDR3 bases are TGTGCCAGCAGCCAGGGACGGGATCAGCCCCAGCATTTT.